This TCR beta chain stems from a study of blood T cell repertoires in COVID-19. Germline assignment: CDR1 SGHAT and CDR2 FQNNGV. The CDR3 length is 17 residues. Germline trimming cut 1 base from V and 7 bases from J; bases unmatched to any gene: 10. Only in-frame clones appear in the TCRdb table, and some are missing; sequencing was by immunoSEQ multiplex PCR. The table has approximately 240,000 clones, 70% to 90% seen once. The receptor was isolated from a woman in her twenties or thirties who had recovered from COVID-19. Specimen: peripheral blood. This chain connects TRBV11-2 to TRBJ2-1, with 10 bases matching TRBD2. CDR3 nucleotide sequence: TGTGCCAGCAGCTTAGGCGCGGGACTAGCGTTGGGTAATGAGCAGTTCTTC. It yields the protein CASSLGAGLALGNEQFF.